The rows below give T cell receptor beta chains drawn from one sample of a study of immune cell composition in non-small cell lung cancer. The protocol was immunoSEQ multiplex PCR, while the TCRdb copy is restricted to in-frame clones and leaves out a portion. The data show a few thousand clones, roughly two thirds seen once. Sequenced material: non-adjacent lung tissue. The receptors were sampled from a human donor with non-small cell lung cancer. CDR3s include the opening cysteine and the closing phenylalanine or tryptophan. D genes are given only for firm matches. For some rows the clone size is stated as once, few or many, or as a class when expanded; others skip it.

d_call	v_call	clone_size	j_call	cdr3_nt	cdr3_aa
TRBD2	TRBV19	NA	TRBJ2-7	TGTGCCAGTAGTATAGTGGGAGGGAGCGACGAGCAGTACTTC	CASSIVGGSDEQYF
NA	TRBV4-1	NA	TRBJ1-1	TGCGCCAGCAGCCAAGATCTTGGAGTTCTCAACACTGAAGCTTTCTTT	CASSQDLGVLNTEAFF
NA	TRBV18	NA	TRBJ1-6	TGTGCCAGCTCACCATCCCAGGGGAGGGATTCACCCCTCCACTTT	CASSPSQGRDSPLHF
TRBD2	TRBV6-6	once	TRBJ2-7	TGTGCCAGCACTCCGGGACTATCACTCTCCTACGAGCAGTACTTC	CASTPGLSLSYEQYF
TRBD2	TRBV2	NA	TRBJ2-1	TGTGCCAGCAGTGACAGCTCGCGGGGGGACAATGAGCAGTTCTTC	CASSDSSRGDNEQFF
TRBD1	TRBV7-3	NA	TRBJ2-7	TGTGCCAGCAGCCCCGGAACAGGGGGGTCCTACGAGCAGTACTTC	CASSPGTGGSYEQYF
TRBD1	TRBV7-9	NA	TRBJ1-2	TGTGCCAGCAGCTTAGTGGGACAGGGTGGCTACACCTTC	CASSLVGQGGYTF
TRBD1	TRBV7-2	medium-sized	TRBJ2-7	TGTGCCAGCAGCGGCGGGTCCGGGACAGGCACGGATGAGCAGTACTTC	CASSGGSGTGTDEQYF
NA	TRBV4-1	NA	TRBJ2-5	TGCGCCAGCAGCAAACAGGCCGGTGGCACCGAAGAGACCCAGTACTTC	CASSKQAGGTEETQYF
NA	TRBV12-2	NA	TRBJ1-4	TGTGCAAGTCGCTGTGACAGGGCAGAAGGTGAAAAACTGTTTTTT	CASRCDRAEGEKLFF
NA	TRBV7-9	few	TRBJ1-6	TGTGCCAGCAGCTTAGCAATACAGGGATCACCCCTCCACTTT	CASSLAIQGSPLHF
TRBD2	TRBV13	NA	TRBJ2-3	TGTGCCAGCAGCCTCCTAGCGGGGGTTACTAGCACAGATACGCAGTATTTT	CASSLLAGVTSTDTQYF
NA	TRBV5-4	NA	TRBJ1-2	TGTGCCAGCAGCAAGTACAGGGAGTCCTATGGCTACACCTTC	CASSKYRESYGYTF
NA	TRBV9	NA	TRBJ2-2	TGTGCCAGCAGCGATTTACACGGGACACGCATCACCGGGGAGCTGTTTTTT	CASSDLHGTRITGELFF
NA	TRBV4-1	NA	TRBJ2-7	TGCGCCAGCAGCCAAGATGTACAGGGGAGGTCCTACGAGCAGTACTTC	CASSQDVQGRSYEQYF
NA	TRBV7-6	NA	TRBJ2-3	TGTGCCAGCAGCCTCACAGATACGCAGTATTTT	CASSLTDTQYF
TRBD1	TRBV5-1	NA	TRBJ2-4	TGCGCCAGCAGCCGGGACAGATCTACGGACATTCAGTACTTC	CASSRDRSTDIQYF
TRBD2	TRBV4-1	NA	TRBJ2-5	TGCGCCAGCAGCCACCCCGGGGGGGCTGGGGAGACCCAGTACTTC	CASSHPGGAGETQYF
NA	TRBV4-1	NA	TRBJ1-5	TGCGCCAGCAGCCAAGATCGCGGGGAAGGCCAGCCCCAGCATTTT	CASSQDRGEGQPQHF
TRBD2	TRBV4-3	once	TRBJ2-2	TGCGCCAGCAGCCAAGAAATCGCGGGCGGGGGCGGGGAGCTGTTTTTT	CASSQEIAGGGGELFF
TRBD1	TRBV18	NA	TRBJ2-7	TGTGCCAGCTCCCCCAGGGACAGGGCCAACTCCTACGAGCAGTACTTC	CASSPRDRANSYEQYF
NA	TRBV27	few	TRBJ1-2	TGTGCCAGCAGTTTAGTGGGTGGGCAGGCGTACTATGGCTACACCTTC	CASSLVGGQAYYGYTF
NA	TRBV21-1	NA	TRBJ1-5	TGTGCCAGCAGCAGCGGTACGGGGGAAAAATATAGCAATCAGCCCCAGCATTTT	CASSSGTGEKYSNQPQHF
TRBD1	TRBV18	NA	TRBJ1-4	TGTGCCAGCTCACCACATGACAGGGGTCTCGGAAAACTGTTTTTT	CASSPHDRGLGKLFF
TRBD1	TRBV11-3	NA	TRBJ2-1	TGTGCCAGCAGCTTAGACGGGACAGGGGCCTACAATGAGCAGTTCTTC	CASSLDGTGAYNEQFF
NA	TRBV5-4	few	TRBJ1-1	TGTGCCAGCAGCGGGGCCCCGAACACTGAAGCTTTCTTT	CASSGAPNTEAFF
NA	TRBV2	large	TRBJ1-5	TGTGCCAGCACCCCGAACCTAAATCAGCCCCAGCATTTT	CASTPNLNQPQHF
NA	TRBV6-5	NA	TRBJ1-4	TGTGCCAGCAGTCCTCAAGGGGTAACTAATGAAAAACTGTTTTTT	CASSPQGVTNEKLFF
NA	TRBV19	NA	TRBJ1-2	TGTGCCAGTAGCCCGGAGGGACGGTCCTATGGCTACACCTTC	CASSPEGRSYGYTF
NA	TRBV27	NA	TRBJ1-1	TGTGCCAGCAGTTTGGCAGGGTATAACACTGAAGCTTTCTTT	CASSLAGYNTEAFF
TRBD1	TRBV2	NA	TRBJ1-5	TGTGCCAGCAGTAACACCGGGACAGTCAATCAGCCCCAGCATTTT	CASSNTGTVNQPQHF
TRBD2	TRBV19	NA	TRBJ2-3	TGTGCCAGTAGTATGACCCCCTCGAGGCTAGCGGGGGGCAGCACAGATACGCAGTATTTT	CASSMTPSRLAGGSTDTQYF
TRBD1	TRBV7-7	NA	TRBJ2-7	TGTGCCAGCAGCAGAGGGACAGGGTACGAGCAGTACTTC	CASSRGTGYEQYF
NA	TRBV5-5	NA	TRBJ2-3	TGTGCCAGCAGCTTGGAGGCAGGGGAGGATACGCAGTATTTT	CASSLEAGEDTQYF
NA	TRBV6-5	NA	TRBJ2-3	TGTGCCAGCAGTTCGGACAGAAGCACAGATACGCAGTATTTT	CASSSDRSTDTQYF
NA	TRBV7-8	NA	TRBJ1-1	TGTGCCAGCAGCTTATCAGGGGTGAACACTGAAGCTTTCTTT	CASSLSGVNTEAFF
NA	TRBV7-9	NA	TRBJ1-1	TGTGCCAGCAATGAGGGAAACACTGAAGCTTTCTTT	CASNEGNTEAFF
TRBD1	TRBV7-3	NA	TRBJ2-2	TGTGCCAGCAGCTTAGCGACAGGGGTCGCCGGGGAGCTGTTTTTT	CASSLATGVAGELFF
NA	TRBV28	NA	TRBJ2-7	TGTGCCAGCAGTTTTCAAGGGGGAAACTACGAGCAGTACTTC	CASSFQGGNYEQYF
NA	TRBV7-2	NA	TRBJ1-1	TGTGCCAGCAGCTTGGCGGGGGCGGACACTGAAGCTTTCTTT	CASSLAGADTEAFF
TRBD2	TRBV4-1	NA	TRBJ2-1	TGCGCCAGCAGCCAAGCGTCTAGCGGGGGGTTCAATGAGCAGTTCTTC	CASSQASSGGFNEQFF
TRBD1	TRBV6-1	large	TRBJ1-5	TGTGCCAGCAGTAAAGGGACAGGGGGCGCAAGAGGTAGCAATCAGCCCCAGCATTTT	CASSKGTGGARGSNQPQHF
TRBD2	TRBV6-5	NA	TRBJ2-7	TGTGCCAGCAGTCTCGATAGCGGGACCTCATACGAGCAGTACTTC	CASSLDSGTSYEQYF
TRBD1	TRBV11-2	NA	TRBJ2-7	TGTGCCAGCAGCCGGGACAGGGGAGGTTACGAGCAGTACTTC	CASSRDRGGYEQYF
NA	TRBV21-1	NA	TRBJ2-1	TGTGCCAGCAGCACCGGGACACACTACAATGAGCAGTTCTTC	CASSTGTHYNEQFF
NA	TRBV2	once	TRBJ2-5	TGTGCCAGCAGTGAACGGGCGGGGCACTCTCAAGAGACCCAGTACTTC	CASSERAGHSQETQYF
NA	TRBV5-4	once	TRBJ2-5	TGTGCCAGCAGCGCTGGAGGACTATCGGAGACCCAGTACTTC	CASSAGGLSETQYF
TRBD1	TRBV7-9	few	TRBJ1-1	TGTGCCAGCAGCTTGGACAGGGTTGAAGCTTTCTTT	CASSLDRVEAFF
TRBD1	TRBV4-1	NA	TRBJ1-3	TGCGCCAGCAGCCAAGATCGCCCAGGGGGAATTGGAAACACCATATATTTT	CASSQDRPGGIGNTIYF
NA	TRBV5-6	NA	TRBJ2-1	TGTGCCAGCAGCCTGGACAGCCTCTCCTACAATGAGCAGTTCTTC	CASSLDSLSYNEQFF
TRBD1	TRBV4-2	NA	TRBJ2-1	TGTGCCAGCCGGGAGACAGGGGTTTCCTACAATGAGCAGTTCTTC	CASRETGVSYNEQFF
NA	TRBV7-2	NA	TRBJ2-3	TGTGCCAGCAGCTTCAACAGGGCGTTTGGCACAGATACGCAGTATTTT	CASSFNRAFGTDTQYF
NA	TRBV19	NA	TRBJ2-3	TGTGCCAGTAGTATTGGAGGGCCCAGCACAGATACGCAGTATTTT	CASSIGGPSTDTQYF
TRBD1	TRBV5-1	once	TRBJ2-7	TGCGCCAGCAGCCCCGGGACAGGGGGACTCGAGCAGTACTTC	CASSPGTGGLEQYF